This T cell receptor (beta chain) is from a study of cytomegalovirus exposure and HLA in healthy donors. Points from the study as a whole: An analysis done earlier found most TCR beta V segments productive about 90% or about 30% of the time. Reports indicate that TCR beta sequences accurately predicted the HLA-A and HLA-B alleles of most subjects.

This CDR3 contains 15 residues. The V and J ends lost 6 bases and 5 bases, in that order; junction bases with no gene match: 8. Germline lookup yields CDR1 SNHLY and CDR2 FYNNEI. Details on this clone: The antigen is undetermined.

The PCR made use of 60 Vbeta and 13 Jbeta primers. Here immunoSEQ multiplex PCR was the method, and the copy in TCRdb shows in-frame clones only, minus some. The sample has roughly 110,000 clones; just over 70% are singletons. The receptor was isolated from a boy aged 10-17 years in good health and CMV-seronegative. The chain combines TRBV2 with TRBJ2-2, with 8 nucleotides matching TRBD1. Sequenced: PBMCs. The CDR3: CASSATGAGTGELFF. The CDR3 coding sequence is TGTGCCAGCAGCGCGACAGGGGCAGGAACCGGGGAGCTGTTTTTT.